This is a list of T cell receptor beta chains from one sample in a study of beta chain features in type 1 diabetes. Sequencing used immunoSEQ multiplex PCR; TCRdb keeps in-frame clones, though not all of them. Among 400,000 to 600,000 clones listed, about 30% were seen once. Specimen: naive CD4+ T cells from blood. These receptor sequences come from a man aged 18-30 years in good health. Both conserved end residues are part of each CDR3. D genes are given only for firm matches. Some rows mark clone size as missing; the rest say once, few, many or name a class of expanded clone.

abundance | j_gene | v_gene | d_gene | CDR3aa | CDR3nt
NA | TRBJ2-1 | TRBV19 | TRBD1 | CASSPTGGAHNEQFF | TGTGCCAGTAGTCCCACAGGGGGCGCCCACAATGAGCAGTTCTTC
NA | TRBJ2-5 | TRBV30 | TRBD1 | CAYLDRGETQYF | TGTGCCTACCTAGACAGGGGGGAGACCCAGTACTTC
NA | TRBJ1-5 | TRBV14 | TRBD1 | CASSQDRGQPQHF | TGTGCCAGCAGCCAAGACAGGGGGCAGCCCCAGCATTTT
NA | TRBJ2-2 | TRBV5-1 | TRBD1 | CASSLAETGDTGELFF | TGCGCCAGCAGCTTGGCGGAAACAGGGGACACCGGGGAGCTGTTTTTT
few | TRBJ2-1 | TRBV30 | NA | CAGDGGGGEQFF | TGTGCCGGGGACGGCGGAGGCGGTGAGCAGTTCTTC
few | TRBJ2-6 | TRBV7-2 | TRBD1 | CASSLVVGGAVSGANVLTF | TGTGCCAGCAGCTTAGTAGTAGGGGGCGCCGTCTCTGGGGCCAACGTCCTGACTTTC
few | TRBJ1-4 | TRBV29-1 | NA | CSVGEPNEKLFF | TGCAGCGTGGGGGAACCTAATGAAAAACTGTTTTTT
few | TRBJ1-5 | TRBV10-3 | NA | CAISDPGPYSNQPQHF | TGTGCCATCAGTGACCCCGGGCCATATAGCAATCAGCCCCAGCATTTT
few | TRBJ2-7 | TRBV7-8 | NA | CASSLVAGQTYEQYF | TGTGCCAGCAGCTTAGTTGCGGGACAGACCTACGAGCAGTACTTC
few | TRBJ2-5 | TRBV28 | TRBD1 | CASSPRDRHQETQYF | TGTGCCAGCAGCCCCCGGGACAGACATCAAGAGACCCAGTACTTC
NA | TRBJ2-7 | TRBV4-3 | TRBD2 | CASSRGTRDYEQYF | TGCGCCAGCAGCCGCGGGACTAGGGACTACGAGCAGTACTTC
NA | TRBJ1-2 | TRBV7-2 | NA | CASSPAGGGYTF | TGTGCCAGCAGCCCGGCGGGGGGTGGCTACACCTTC
few | TRBJ1-2 | TRBV5-6 | NA | CASSYRPSQGGGYTF | TGTGCCAGCAGCTACCGTCCGTCTCAAGGAGGTGGCTACACCTTC
NA | TRBJ1-4 | TRBV30 | NA | CAWTPLGATINEKLFF | TGTGCCTGGACCCCTCTCGGGGCAACCATTAATGAAAAACTGTTTTTT
NA | TRBJ2-5 | TRBV9 | NA | CASSVAVEETQYF | TGTGCCAGCAGCGTAGCGGTTGAAGAGACCCAGTACTTC
few | TRBJ1-1 | TRBV29-1 | NA | CSVRDGGEAFF | TGCAGCGTCCGAGATGGGGGAGAAGCTTTCTTT
NA | TRBJ2-5 | TRBV29-1 | TRBD2 | CSVDKGLAGGRQETQYF | TGCAGCGTTGACAAGGGACTAGCGGGAGGGAGGCAAGAGACCCAGTACTTC
NA | TRBJ2-3 | TRBV30 | TRBD1 | CAWSKTGGGLTDTQYF | TGTGCCTGGAGTAAGACAGGGGGCGGATTGACAGATACGCAGTATTTT
NA | TRBJ1-5 | TRBV6-6 | NA | CASSYSADQPQHF | TGTGCCAGCAGTTATTCGGCAGATCAGCCCCAGCATTTT
many | TRBJ2-5 | TRBV7-9 | NA | CASGPGEETQYF | TGTGCCAGCGGTCCAGGGGAAGAGACCCAGTACTTC
NA | TRBJ2-5 | TRBV7-7 | NA | CASSLVREETQYF | TGTGCTAGCAGCTTAGTCAGGGAAGAGACCCAGTACTTC
NA | TRBJ2-7 | TRBV19 | TRBD2 | CASSMGLAVTYEQYF | TGTGCCAGTAGTATGGGACTAGCGGTGACCTACGAGCAGTACTTC
few | TRBJ1-5 | TRBV5-6 | NA | CASSLRVTGNQPQHF | TGTGCCAGCAGCCTCCGGGTTACGGGCAATCAGCCCCAGCATTTT
few | TRBJ2-1 | TRBV5-1 | TRBD1 | CASSGRDRGLPEQFF | TGCGCCAGCAGCGGCCGGGACAGGGGGCTCCCTGAGCAGTTCTTC
few | TRBJ2-5 | TRBV5-6 | NA | CASSLVGGGRTQETQYF | TGTGCCAGCAGCTTGGTCGGGGGCGGGAGAACCCAAGAGACCCAGTACTTC
NA | TRBJ2-3 | TRBV30 | NA | CAWRTRGTDTQYF | TGTGCCTGGAGGACTAGGGGCACAGATACGCAGTATTTT
NA | TRBJ2-1 | TRBV9 | TRBD2 | CASSVGSGSNEQFF | TGTGCCAGCAGCGTAGGTAGCGGGAGCAATGAGCAGTTCTTC
once | TRBJ2-3 | TRBV7-6 | NA | CASSFGTNTQYF | TGTGCCAGCAGCTTCGGCACCAATACGCAGTATTTT
NA | TRBJ2-3 | TRBV11-1 | NA | CASSLNRMSGDTQYF | TGTGCCAGCAGCTTAAACAGGATGAGCGGAGATACGCAGTATTTT
few | TRBJ2-7 | TRBV7-2 | NA | CASSRPRERGAYEQYF | TGTGCCAGCAGCCGTCCACGGGAGAGGGGTGCCTACGAGCAGTACTTC
few | TRBJ2-7 | TRBV13 | NA | CASSPGQGRSYEQYF | TGTGCCAGCAGCCCAGGGCAGGGGCGATCCTACGAGCAGTACTTC
NA | TRBJ2-3 | TRBV30 | TRBD2 | CAWSVDLAGGTDTQYF | TGTGCCTGGAGTGTTGATCTAGCGGGAGGCACAGATACGCAGTATTTT
once | TRBJ1-2 | TRBV9 | NA | CASSGPRGYTF | TGTGCCAGCAGCGGCCCTAGGGGCTACACCTTC
few | TRBJ1-1 | TRBV7-9 | TRBD1 | CASSLGQGRAHTEAFF | TGTGCCAGCAGCCTGGGACAGGGGAGGGCCCACACTGAAGCTTTCTTT
NA | TRBJ2-7 | TRBV2 | TRBD2 | CASSGTSGTYEQYF | TGTGCCAGCAGTGGGACTAGCGGTACCTACGAGCAGTACTTC
few | TRBJ2-3 | TRBV12-5 | NA | CASGFTFSTDTQYF | TGTGCTAGTGGTTTTACATTTAGCACAGATACGCAGTATTTT
few | TRBJ1-2 | TRBV30 | NA | CAWSIPRGLLYGYTF | TGTGCCTGGAGTATCCCCCGGGGACTGCTCTATGGCTACACCTTC
NA | TRBJ2-1 | TRBV5-1 | TRBD2 | CASSPRTSGSKYNEQFF | TGCGCCAGCAGCCCAAGGACTAGCGGGAGTAAGTACAATGAGCAGTTCTTC